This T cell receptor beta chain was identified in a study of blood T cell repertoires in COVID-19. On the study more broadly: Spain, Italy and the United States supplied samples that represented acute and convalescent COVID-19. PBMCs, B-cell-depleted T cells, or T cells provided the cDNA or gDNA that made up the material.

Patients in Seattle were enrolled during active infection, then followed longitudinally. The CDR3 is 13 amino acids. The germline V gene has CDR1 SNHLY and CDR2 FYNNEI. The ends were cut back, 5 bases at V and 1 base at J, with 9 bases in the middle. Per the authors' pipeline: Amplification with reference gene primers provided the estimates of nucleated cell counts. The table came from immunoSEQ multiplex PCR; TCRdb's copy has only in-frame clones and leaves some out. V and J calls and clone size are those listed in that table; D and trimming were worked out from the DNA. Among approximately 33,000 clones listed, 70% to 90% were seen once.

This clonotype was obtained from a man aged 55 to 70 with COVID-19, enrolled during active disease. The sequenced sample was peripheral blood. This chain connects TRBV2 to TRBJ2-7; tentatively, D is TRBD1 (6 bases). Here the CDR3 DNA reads TGTGCCAGCAGTCTTGACAGGTCCTACGAGCAGTACTTC. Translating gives CASSLDRSYEQYF.